These 10 T cell receptor beta chains were sequenced from one sample in a study of T cell repertoires in cytomegalovirus infection. TCRdb fed the reads into MiXCR, producing one record per CDR3 protein. The repertoire consists of hundreds of thousands of distinct CDR3 sequences, with approximately 24% occurring once and the leading ten covering 8%. The source material was CD8+ T cells from PBMCs. The origin of the receptors is a human donor in good health (CMV status not recorded). Some clones in this sample may be carry-over from other donors' samples.

As to this clonotype: A much larger clone differs from this one at a single base, so this may be a read error. V is TRBV7-9 and J is TRBJ2-3; maybe TRBD1 (6 bases). Germline loops: CDR1 SEHNR, CDR2 FQNEAQ (reference sequence). The CDR3 length is 15 residues. Trimming removed 5 bases at V and 1 base at J, with 13 bases between. For the CDR3, the DNA is TGTGCCAGCAGCCCAGTGGGGGCACGCACAGATACGCAGTATTTT. As protein: CASSPVGARTDTQYF.

The J gene is TRBJ2-3, the V gene TRBV29-1; TRBD1 or TRBD2 may be the D gene (5 bases each). Germline CDR1 is SQVTM and CDR2 is ANQGSEA. V was cut by 0 bases and J by 0 bases, with 13 bases left in between. The CDR3 totals 16 residues. The CDR3 bases are TGCAGCGTTGAAGATTGGGACCAGCGCAGCACAGATACGCAGTATTTT. It is translated as CSVEDWDQRSTDTQYF.

This clonotype was detected many times. This chain connects TRBV12-5 to TRBJ2-5; D gene ambiguous. The germline V gene has CDR1 LGHNT and CDR2 FRNRAP. The V end lost 5 bases, the J end lost 5 bases, and 15 bases lay between the germline ends. The length of the CDR3 is 14 residues. The CDR3 coding sequence is TGTGCTAGTGGTCCCTCCTCCCTAGTGGAGACCCAGTACTTC. Its protein is CASGPSSLVETQYF.

Notes on this clonotype: A much larger clone sits a single nucleotide away, making a read error possible. The rearrangement joins TRBV7-6 to TRBJ2-7; 7 nucleotides agree with TRBD2. The CDR3 extends over 15 amino acids. CDR1 is SGHVS, CDR2 FNYEAQ, per germline. DNA of the CDR3: TGTGCCGGCAGCTTAGGGCGGGGGATCGGCTACGAGCAGTACTTC. Protein sequence: CAGSLGRGIGYEQYF.

The V and J genes are TRBV25-1 and TRBJ2-5; D is unclear. Germline V gene lookup returns CDR1 MGHDK and CDR2 SYGVNS. The CDR3 loop spans 13 amino acids. Trimming took off 8 bases at V and 5 bases at J, with 15 bases between the two ends. The CDR3, as DNA: TGTGCCAGCTTCAAACCTACGTCGGAGACCCAGTACTTC. Its translation: CASFKPTSETQYF.

CDR3 amino acids: CASSLSPGLAVGTDTQYF. The CDR3 DNA is TGTGCCAGCAGTTTATCCCCTGGACTAGCAGTCGGCACAGATACGCAGTATTTT. The chain is built from TRBV28 and TRBJ2-3; 8 bases align to TRBD2. In germline, CDR1 is MDHEN, CDR2 SYDVKM. The trim removed 1 base at V and 1 base at J, leaving 10 bases unmatched. The CDR3 covers 18 residues.

Ten or more counts support this clonotype. J is TRBJ1-2 and V is TRBV7-8; perhaps TRBD1 as D (6 bases). V was cut by 5 bases and J by 4 bases, with 17 bases left in between. The CDR3 has 15 residues. Germline V gene sequence: CDR1 SGHVS, CDR2 FQNEAQ. The CDR3 spells CASSDRRGTPYGYTF. In nucleotides, the CDR3 is TGTGCCAGCAGCGATCGACGCGGGACACCCTATGGCTACACCTTC. The variable domain in full, completed from reference TRBV7-8 and TRBJ1-2, reads GAGVSQSPRYKVAKRGQDVALRCDPISGHVSLFWYQQALGQGPEFLTYFQNEAQLDKSGLPSDRFFAERPEGSVSTLKIQRTQQEDSAVYLCASSDRRGTPYGYTFGSGTRLTVV.

This clonotype occurred a few times. This chain connects TRBV4-1 to TRBJ1-3; D is perhaps TRBD1 (5 bases). V lost 0 bases and J 2 bases, leaving 11 bases between the germline ends. The CDR3 is 16 amino acids. Germline V gene data show CDR1 as MGHRA and CDR2 as YSYEKL. CDR3 DNA: TGCGCCAGCAGCCAAGATCGGAGGGGCACTGGAAACACCATATATTTT. Translated: CASSQDRRGTGNTIYF.

V usage is TRBV20-1 and J usage is TRBJ2-1; D gene unclear. Deletions cut 6 bases from V and 0 bases from J, with 21 bases between. Germline assignment: CDR1 DFQATT and CDR2 SNEGSKA (reference sequence). The length of the CDR3 is 17 residues. The CDR3 spells CSAQPPVTLRSYNEQFF. The CDR3 DNA follows: TGCAGTGCCCAGCCACCGGTCACTCTTCGCTCCTACAATGAGCAGTTCTTC.

This chain connects TRBV13 to TRBJ2-3; D is possibly TRBD2 (5 bases). The CDR3 covers 17 residues. In germline, CDR1 is PRHDT, CDR2 FYEKMQ (reference sequence). The ends were cut back, 5 bases at V and 4 bases at J, with 22 bases in the middle. The CDR3 loop is CASSGRVVAPEADTQYF. The CDR3 coding sequence is TGTGCCAGCAGCGGGAGAGTTGTAGCACCAGAAGCAGATACGCAGTATTTT.